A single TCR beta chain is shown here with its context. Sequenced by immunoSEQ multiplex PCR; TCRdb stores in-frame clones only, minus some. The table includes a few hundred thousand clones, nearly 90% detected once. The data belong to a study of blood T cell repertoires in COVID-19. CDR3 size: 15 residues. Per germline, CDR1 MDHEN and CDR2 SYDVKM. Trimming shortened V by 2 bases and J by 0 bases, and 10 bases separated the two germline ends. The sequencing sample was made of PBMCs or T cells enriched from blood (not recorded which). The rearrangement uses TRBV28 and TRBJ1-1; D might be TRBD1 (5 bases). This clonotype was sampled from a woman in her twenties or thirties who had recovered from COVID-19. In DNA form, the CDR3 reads TGTGCCAGCAGTTTACCTGCGACAGTGAACACTGAAGCTTTCTTT. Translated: CASSLPATVNTEAFF.